This TCR beta chain was identified in a study of shared clonotypes between healthy human individuals. TCRdb keeps only in-frame clones here, not all; method: immunoSEQ multiplex PCR. This table holds millions of clones, about 92% found once. For this clone: Its target is not known.

Deletions cut 7 bases from V and 0 bases from J, with 10 bases between. Germline lookup yields CDR1 MNHEY and CDR2 SMNVEV (reference sequence). CDR3 length: 15 residues. It was CD45RO-negative cells, positively selected for CCR7, that made up naive CD8 cells, with terminally differentiated effector memory CD45RA+ cells excluded. Study-level findings and limits: Blood was the only sampled material, and tissue repertoires likely differ.

The chain combines TRBV27 with TRBJ2-6, with D maybe TRBD2 (6 bases). The source of this sequence is a man aged 18-30 years in good health. Some clones in this sample may be carry-over from other donors' samples. The sample taken for sequencing was naive CD8+ T cells from PBMCs. CDR3 bases: TGTGCCAGCAAGGTCGGGGGCTCTGGGGCCAACGTCCTGACTTTC. Protein product: CASKVGGSGANVLTF. Supplemented by reference TRBV27 and TRBJ2-6, the full variable domain reads EAQVTQNPRYLITVTGKKLTVTCSQNMNHEYMSWYRQDPGLGLRQIYYSMNVEVTDKGDVPEGYKVSRKEKRNFPLILESPSPNQTSLYFCASKVGGSGANVLTFGAGSRLTVL.